Listed below are T cell receptor beta chains from one sample, sequenced in a study of blood T cells in healthy people across ages. MiXCR was run by TCRdb on the 5' RACE reads, yielding one entry per CDR3 protein. The data hold about 1.4 million distinct CDR3 sequences, with approximately 59% observed a single time. Specimen: blood. These receptors originate from a young man in good health. The CDR3 runs from the conserved cysteine through the conserved F or W. The D gene is left open where the match is weak. Clone size is stated in some rows and not others, as once, few, many or a class when expanded.

V	D	J	size	CDR3	DNA
TRBV4-3	-	TRBJ2-7	-	CASSQEPGDEQYF	TGCGCCAGCAGCCAAGAGCCCGGGGACGAGCAGTACTTC
TRBV15	-	TRBJ2-2	-	CATSRDHSVTGELFF	TGTGCCACCAGCAGAGATCATTCCGTCACCGGGGAGCTGTTTTTT
TRBV12-3/TRBV12-4	-	TRBJ2-1	-	CASSFGHQETQFF	TGTGCCAGCAGTTTCGGCCACCAAGAGACCCAGTTCTTC
TRBV5-1	-	TRBJ2-4	-	CASSPEGLENIQYF	TGCGCCAGCAGCCCGGAGGGGCTAGAAAACATTCAGTACTTC
TRBV7-9	-	TRBJ2-3	-	CAISPAVSDTQYF	TGTGCCATCAGTCCAGCGGTCTCAGATACGCAGTATTTT
TRBV4-2	-	TRBJ2-3	few	CASSQLASHTQYF	TGTGCCAGCAGCCAACTGGCTTCCCATACGCAGTATTTT
TRBV3-1	TRBD1	TRBJ1-1	-	CASRQGSTEAFF	TGTGCCAGCCGACAGGGAAGCACTGAAGCTTTCTTT
TRBV25-1	TRBD1	TRBJ1-6	-	CATRDSGYSPLHF	TGTGCCACCAGGGACAGTGGTTATTCACCCCTCCACTTT
TRBV7-2	TRBD1	TRBJ1-4	-	CASSWGTGGAILFF	TGTGCCAGCAGTTGGGGGACAGGGGGCGCGATACTGTTTTTT
TRBV20-1	-	TRBJ2-5	-	CSAPPLGTPGETQYF	TGCAGTGCTCCACCCCTCGGGACCCCTGGGGAGACCCAGTACTTC
TRBV10-3	-	TRBJ2-3	-	CAISQVAGGDTQYF	TGTGCCATCAGCCAGGTCGCTGGGGGAGATACGCAGTATTTT
TRBV20-1	TRBD1	TRBJ1-5	-	CSASGSTGGNQPQHF	TGCAGTGCTAGTGGATCGACAGGGGGGAATCAGCCCCAGCATTTT
TRBV12-3/TRBV12-4	-	TRBJ1-1	-	CASSPEVATEAFF	TGTGCCAGCAGCCCCGAGGTTGCCACTGAAGCTTTCTTT
TRBV6-5	-	TRBJ2-4	-	CASSYFRGAKNIQYF	TGTGCCAGCAGTTATTTTCGGGGGGCCAAAAACATTCAGTACTTC
TRBV20-1	-	TRBJ2-5	-	CSAINGGLNQETQYF	TGCAGTGCTATTAATGGGGGGCTTAATCAAGAGACCCAGTACTTC
TRBV7-8	TRBD2	TRBJ2-3	few	CASSLALTRGGDTDTQYF	TGTGCCAGCAGCTTAGCGTTGACTCGGGGGGGCGACACAGATACGCAGTATTTT
TRBV11-2	-	TRBJ2-6	few	CASSFGQPSGANVLTF	TGTGCCAGCAGCTTTGGGCAGCCCTCTGGGGCCAACGTCCTGACTTTC
TRBV2	-	TRBJ2-7	-	CASVWGARYEQYF	TGTGCCAGCGTTTGGGGGGCCAGGTACGAGCAGTACTTC
TRBV12-3/TRBV12-4	-	TRBJ2-3	-	CASSSDRTRGDTQYF	TGTGCCAGCAGCTCGGACAGAACACGGGGGGATACGCAGTATTTT
TRBV25-1	TRBD2	TRBJ2-1	-	CASAVRGGNNEQFF	TGTGCCAGCGCGGTACGGGGGGGTAACAATGAGCAGTTCTTC
TRBV29-1	-	TRBJ2-4	-	CSVGIAKNIQYF	TGCAGCGTTGGGATAGCCAAAAACATTCAGTACTTC
TRBV7-2	-	TRBJ2-1	few	CASSRQQGGGNNEQFF	TGTGCCAGCAGCCGCCAACAGGGAGGGGGGAACAATGAGCAGTTCTTC
TRBV11-2	TRBD2	TRBJ2-1	-	CASSSVTSDEQFF	TGTGCCAGCAGCTCGGTAACTAGCGATGAGCAGTTCTTC